This T cell receptor (beta chain) was documented in a study of graft-versus-host responses after intestinal transplantation. Profiled with immunoSEQ multiplex PCR; TCRdb holds only in-frame clones, not every one. Of 43,000 or so clones listed, roughly 95% are singletons. On this clone itself: Its specificity is not known.

Notes on the study in general: Allograft clonal ratios (graft-versus-host to host-versus-graft) were high in patients who had graft-donor T cell macrochimerism. The marrow of recipients harbored GvH clones, and ileum or blood showed some of them first.

CDR3 length: 13 amino acids. Per the germline V gene, CDR1 is SGHTA and CDR2 is FQGTGA. V was pared by 5 bases and J by 5 bases, with 11 bases between. The chain employs TRBV7-3 and TRBJ2-3, with D unclear. The sequence came from a human patient who received an intestinal transplant, so some T cells may come from the graft donor. Sequences were derived from PBMCs, sampled approximately 360 days after intestinal transplant. The CDR3 DNA reads TGTGCCAGCAGCCCTAACGTAGGAGATACGCAGTATTTT. As protein: CASSPNVGDTQYF.